Only one count was recorded for the clone carrying this T cell receptor beta chain. As yet, its antigen is unknown. Sequencing was performed with immunoSEQ multiplex PCR; in TCRdb, only in-frame clones are kept and a portion is missing. The top ten clones hold around 1.1% of a sample with over 85,000 clones, around 90% of them seen once. The CDR3 totals 11 residues. Germline CDR1 is SNHLY and CDR2 is FYNNEI. The V end lost 6 bases, the J end lost 8 bases, and 7 bases lay between the germline ends. The data stem from a study of siplizumab effects on memory and regulatory T cells. Overall study findings and caveats: Siplizumab caused a significant drop in alloreactive sequences traceable to unstimulated CD4+ memory cells.

This clonotype originated in a human donor in good health. The sequenced sample was CD4+ T cells sorted from blood. The chain is built from TRBV2 and TRBJ2-2; the D gene is possibly TRBD1 (5 bases). The CDR3 DNA reads TGTGCCAGCAGACGACAGGGGGAGCTGTTTTTT. Residues: CASRRQGELFF.